The subject of this entry is one T cell receptor (beta chain). Its cognate antigen has yet to be identified. The record has no base qualities; no much larger clone is one base away. CDR1 and CDR2, per the germline V gene, are ENHRY and SYGVKD. At the junction V is shortened by 7 bases and J by 7 bases; bases outside the gene matches: 11. Counted from cysteine to phenylalanine, this CDR3 has 16 amino acids. The read is trimmed to its CDR3 DNA, 48 bases read in frame from base 1. The data belong to a study of CD8 T cells in ankylosing spondylitis (dated by TCRdb to 2016 to 2017). About the full investigation: T cell receptor beta repertoires were profiled in healthy donors and ankylosing spondylitis patients so that disease-linked TCR variants could be found. The full study cohort comprised 25 ankylosing spondylitis patients and approximately 100 healthy donors. Samples of peripheral blood were taken, and for ankylosing spondylitis patients, synovial fluid was collected as well. Points the paper makes about the study in general: Some motif variants had previously been reported in the synovial fluid and blood of reactive arthritis patients, which suggests shared mechanisms of disease initiation. According to the report, matched synovial fluid samples from ankylosing spondylitis patients were significantly enriched for the disease-linked clones. A TCR beta motif of seven or eight highly homologous amino acid variants appeared characteristic of blood from ankylosing spondylitis patients. A CD8+ phenotype was shown by the disease-linked clones, which were found at relatively low frequencies in peripheral blood.

Data came from an Illumina HiSeq 2500. Quantitative 5'-RACE with molecular barcodes was the method used to prepare the TCR beta libraries. The authors' analysis ran thus. A new computational method based on a probabilistic model of VDJ rearrangement was used to identify disease-linked TCR variants. TCRdb took the public reads, trimmed them with fastp at Q25, ran MiXCR for clone calling and kept in-frame beta chains. All rows with the same CDR3 protein become a single entry with the most common DNA and genes. The V and J calls follow TCRdb's processing rather than the paper's. For this sample the table gives approximately 350,000 distinct CDR3 sequences, of which about 15% were detected only once. The leading ten clones occupy roughly 1.1% of the sample.

Sequencing was done on a sample of blood, either unsorted or a sorted T cell fraction (not recorded which). This sequence was found in a male donor with ankylosing spondylitis or in good health (not recorded which). This chain is built from TRBV10-3 and TRBJ2-2, with TRBD2 identical over 11 junction bases. In nucleotides, the sequence is TGTGCCATCACCCCGGGACTAGCGGAGGGAAACGGGGAGCTGTTTTTT. Protein translation: CAITPGLAEGNGELFF.